This T cell receptor beta chain was sequenced during a study of T cell responses to AZD1222 COVID-19 vaccine. Overall study findings and caveats: Baseline antibody screening turned up just 6 or 7 seropositive AZD1222 recipients. Spike as a whole was targeted by vaccine-associated CD4 TCRs, dominant at 160-218 and 743-854.

Worth noting for this clone: Its cognate antigen is unknown.

Libraries were prepared by immunoSEQ multiplex PCR; TCRdb keeps only in-frame clonotypes and omits some of them. The top ten clones hold roughly 1.3% of a sample with approximately 140,000 clones, 94% of them seen once. V was pared by 2 bases and J by 3 bases, with 10 bases between. Germline CDR1 reads SGHTA; CDR2 reads FQGNSA. This CDR3 has 14 amino acids. The chain links TRBV7-2 to TRBJ1-1, with D unresolved. The sequence came from an adult in good health. The sample here was peripheral blood, taken on day 0 of AZD1222 vaccination. The CDR3 region is CASSLLPSDTEAFF. DNA for the CDR3: TGTGCCAGCAGCTTACTCCCTAGCGACACTGAAGCTTTCTTT.